This T cell receptor beta chain was found in a study of T-cell reconstitution after alpha-beta-depleted transplantation in children. Unique molecular identifiers were built into the TCRbeta library. Each CDR3 protein is one row after TCRdb ran MiXCR on the PCR reads. This sample has 75,000 to 90,000 distinct CDR3 sequences, with 13% to 15% found just once. Study-level points and caveats: Surviving thymic progenitors and recipient T cells were the source of high TCRbeta diversity at day 60 in some patients.

In regard to this clonotype: Its target is not known.

The V end was cut by 0 bases, the J end by 5 bases, with 13 bases between. CDR1 and CDR2 from the germline V gene are MNHEY and SVGAGI. This CDR3 is 16 amino acids long. The specimen comprised PBMCs, mostly from graft donor cells, sampled 180 days after TCRalphabeta/CD19-depleted stem cell transplant. V is TRBV6-5 and J is TRBJ2-2; D is ambiguous. This TCR was sampled from a male patient aged 2-15 years who had a stem cell transplant for acute lymphoblastic leukemia, so the T cells may come from the graft donor. The CDR3 protein is CASSYSGRILTGELFF. In DNA form, the CDR3 reads TGTGCCAGCAGTTACTCAGGAAGAATTCTAACCGGGGAGCTGTTTTTT.